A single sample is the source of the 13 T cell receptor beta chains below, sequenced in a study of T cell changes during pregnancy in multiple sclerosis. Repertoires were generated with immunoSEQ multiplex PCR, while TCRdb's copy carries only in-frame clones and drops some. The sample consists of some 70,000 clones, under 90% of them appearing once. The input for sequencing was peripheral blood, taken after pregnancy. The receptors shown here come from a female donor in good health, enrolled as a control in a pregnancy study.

In DNA form, the CDR3 reads TGCGCCAGGATAGTGGACGGGGAAGCTTTTGCGCCCCAGCATTTT. Protein sequence: CARIVDGEAFAPQHF. The rearrangement joins TRBV10-1 to TRBJ1-5; D unclear. The CDR3 length is 15 residues. Germline CDR1 WNHNN, CDR2 SYGVQD (reference sequence). V was pared by 9 bases and J by 9 bases, with 24 bases between.

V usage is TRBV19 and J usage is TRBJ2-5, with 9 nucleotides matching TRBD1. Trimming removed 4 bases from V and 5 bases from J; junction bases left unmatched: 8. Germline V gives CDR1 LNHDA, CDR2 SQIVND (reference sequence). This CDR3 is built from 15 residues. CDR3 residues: CASSTGTGWRETQYF. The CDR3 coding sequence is TGTGCCAGTAGTACGGGGACAGGGTGGAGGGAGACCCAGTACTTC.

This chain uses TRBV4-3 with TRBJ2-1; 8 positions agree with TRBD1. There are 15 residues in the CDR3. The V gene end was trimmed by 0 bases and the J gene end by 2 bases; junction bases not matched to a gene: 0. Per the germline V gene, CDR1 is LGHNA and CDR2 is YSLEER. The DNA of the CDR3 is TGCGCCAGCAGCCAAGAGGGACAGGCCTACAATGAGCAGTTCTTC. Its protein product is CASSQEGQAYNEQFF.

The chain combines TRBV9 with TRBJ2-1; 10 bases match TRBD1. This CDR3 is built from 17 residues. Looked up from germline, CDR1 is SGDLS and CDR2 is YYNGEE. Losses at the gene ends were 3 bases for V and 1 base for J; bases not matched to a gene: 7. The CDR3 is CASSAGQGVSSYNEQFF. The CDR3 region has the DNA TGTGCCAGCAGCGCTGGACAGGGGGTCTCGTCCTACAATGAGCAGTTCTTC.

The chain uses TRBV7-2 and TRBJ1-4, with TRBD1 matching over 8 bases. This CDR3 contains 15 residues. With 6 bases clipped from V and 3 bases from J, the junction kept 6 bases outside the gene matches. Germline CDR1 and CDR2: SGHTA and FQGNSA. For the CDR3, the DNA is TGTGCCAGCAGGCCAGGGGGCACGGCTAATGAAAAACTGTTTTTT. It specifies CASRPGGTANEKLFF.

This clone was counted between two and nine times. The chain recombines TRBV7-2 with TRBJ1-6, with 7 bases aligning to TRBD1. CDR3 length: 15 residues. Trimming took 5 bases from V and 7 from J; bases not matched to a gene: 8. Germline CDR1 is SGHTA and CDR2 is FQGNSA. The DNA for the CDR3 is TGTGCCAGCAGCCCCGACAGGGCTCGGAATTCACCCCTCCACTTT. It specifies CASSPDRARNSPLHF.

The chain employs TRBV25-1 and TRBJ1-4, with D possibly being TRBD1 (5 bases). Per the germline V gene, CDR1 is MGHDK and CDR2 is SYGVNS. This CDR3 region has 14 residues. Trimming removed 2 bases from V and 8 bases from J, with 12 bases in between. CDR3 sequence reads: CASSEPRVGEKLFF. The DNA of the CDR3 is TGTGCCAGCAGTGAACCCAGGGTTGGGGAAAAACTGTTTTTT.

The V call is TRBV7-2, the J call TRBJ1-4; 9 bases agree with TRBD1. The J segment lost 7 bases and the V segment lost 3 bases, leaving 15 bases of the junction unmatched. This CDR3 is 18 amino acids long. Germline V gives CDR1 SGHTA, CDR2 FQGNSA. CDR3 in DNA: TGTGCCAGCAGCTTCGGACCACAGGGGGCGACCGCTAGTGAAAAACTGTTTTTT. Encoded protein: CASSFGPQGATASEKLFF.

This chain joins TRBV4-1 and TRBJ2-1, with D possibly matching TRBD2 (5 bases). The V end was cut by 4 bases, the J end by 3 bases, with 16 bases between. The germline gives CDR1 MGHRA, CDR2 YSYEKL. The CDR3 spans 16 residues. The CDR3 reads CASSPSPSGGYNEQFF. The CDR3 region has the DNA TGCGCCAGCAGCCCGTCCCCCAGCGGAGGCTACAATGAGCAGTTCTTC.

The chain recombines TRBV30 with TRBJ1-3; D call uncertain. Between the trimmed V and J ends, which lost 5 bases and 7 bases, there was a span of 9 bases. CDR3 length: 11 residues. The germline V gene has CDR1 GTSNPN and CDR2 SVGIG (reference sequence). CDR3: CAWYQMNTIYF. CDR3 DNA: TGTGCCTGGTATCAGATGAACACCATATATTTT. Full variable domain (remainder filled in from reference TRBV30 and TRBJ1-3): SQTIHQWPATLVQPVGSPLSLECTVEGTSNPNLYWYRQAAGRGLQLLFYSVGIGQISSEVPQNLSASRPQDRQFILSSKKLLLSDSGFYLCAWYQMNTIYFGEGSWLTVV.

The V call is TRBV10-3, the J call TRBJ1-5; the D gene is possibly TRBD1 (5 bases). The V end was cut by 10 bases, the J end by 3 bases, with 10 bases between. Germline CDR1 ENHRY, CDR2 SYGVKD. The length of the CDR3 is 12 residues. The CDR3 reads CATWDFNQPQHF. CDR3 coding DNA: TGTGCCACTTGGGACTTCAATCAGCCCCAGCATTTT.

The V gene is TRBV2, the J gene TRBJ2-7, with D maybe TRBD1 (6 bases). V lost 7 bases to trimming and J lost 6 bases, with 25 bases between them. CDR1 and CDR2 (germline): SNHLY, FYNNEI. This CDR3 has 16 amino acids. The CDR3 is CASTQALDSRAGEQYF. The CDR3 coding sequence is TGTGCCAGCACTCAGGCGTTGGACAGTCGGGCGGGCGAGCAGTACTTC.

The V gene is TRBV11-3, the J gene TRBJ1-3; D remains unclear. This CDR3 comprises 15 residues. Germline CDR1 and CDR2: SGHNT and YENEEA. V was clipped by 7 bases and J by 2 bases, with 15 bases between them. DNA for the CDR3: TGTGCCAGCACCCTTAGTCGGGATACTGGAAACACCATATATTTT. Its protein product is CASTLSRDTGNTIYF.